Described below is a single T cell receptor beta chain sequence and its context. The antigen it recognizes is unknown. No base quality information exists; no much larger clone differs at one position. Whole blood was collected in K2EDTA tubes by collaborating institutions according to the institutions' own protocols. Collaborator samples were shipped for TCRbeta analysis as frozen whole blood, isolated PBMCs, or DNA extracted from either sample type. The CDR3 contains 14 residues, cysteine and phenylalanine counted. Kept here is only the CDR3 DNA, which spans 42 bases and is read in frame from base 1. V is trimmed back by 6 bases and J by 7 bases, and the junction contains 11 bases that no gene match accounts for. Reading the germline V gene gives CDR1 MDHEN and CDR2 SYDVKM. The sample belongs to a study of blood T cell repertoires in COVID-19 (TCRdb year 2020). For the study in its entirety: Samples covering the acute and convalescent phases of COVID-19 were provided by collaborators in the United States, Italy and Spain. The material from the prospective study consisted of cDNA or gDNA derived from T cells, B-cell-depleted T cells, or PBMCs. The dataset comprised deeply sampled blood TCRbeta repertoires from subjects exposed to, actively infected with, or recovered from COVID-19. The repertoires were made available in a free public database intended to serve as a resource for research on the immune response to SARS-CoV-2. The samples were drawn from two sources: the first 160 participants of the ongoing ImmuneRACE study, and 950 to 1,500 subjects contributed by 6 global collaborators. The sample metadata nearly always contained a de-identified subject ID, COVID-19 status, age in years and sex. Where available, HLA class I and class II types were obtained from metadata supplied by the sample provider rather than from assay-based typing. What the work shows at the level of the full study, not this receptor alone: The quantity of clinical and demographic metadata differed by source and by participant and was supplied without curation.

The immunoSEQ Assay, a bias-controlled multiplex PCR, was used to amplify TCRbeta CDR3 regions from genomic DNA. Per the original workflow: Within the assay, amplification of reference gene primers was used to estimate how many nucleated cells each sample contained. Sequence reads were collapsed and filtered to measure the absolute abundance of every unique TCRbeta CDR3 rearrangement. For each sample, productive Simpson clonality was calculated as the square root of Simpson's diversity index over productive rearrangements. TCRdb mirrors the immuneACCESS table, restricted to in-frame sequences. Some clones are absent from its copies; in checked studies, under half trace to an unresolved V gene, and the reason for the others is unknown. That table gives V, J and clone size, and the DNA gave D and trimming. Counted in this sample were a few hundred thousand clones; about 82% of them appeared once. Together, the top ten hold approximately 4.1% of the sample.

This clonotype was sampled from a woman between 50 and 59 years old with active or convalescent COVID-19. Specimen: peripheral blood. The sequence links TRBV28 to TRBJ1-1; 7 nucleotides in the junction match TRBD1. The nucleotides read TGTGCCAGCAGCCCTTATACAGGGGACGGTGAAGCTTTCTTT. It codes for CASSPYTGDGEAFF.